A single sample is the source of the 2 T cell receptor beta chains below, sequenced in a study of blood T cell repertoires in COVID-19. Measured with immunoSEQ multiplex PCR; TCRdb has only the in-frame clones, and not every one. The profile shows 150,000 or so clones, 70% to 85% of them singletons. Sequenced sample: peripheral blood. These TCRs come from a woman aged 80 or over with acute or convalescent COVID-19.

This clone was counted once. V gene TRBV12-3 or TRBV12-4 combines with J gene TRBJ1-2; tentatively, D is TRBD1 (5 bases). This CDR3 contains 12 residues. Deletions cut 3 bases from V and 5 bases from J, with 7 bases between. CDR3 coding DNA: TGTGCCAGCAGTTTTTCAGGGTATGGCTACACCTTC. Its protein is CASSFSGYGYTF.

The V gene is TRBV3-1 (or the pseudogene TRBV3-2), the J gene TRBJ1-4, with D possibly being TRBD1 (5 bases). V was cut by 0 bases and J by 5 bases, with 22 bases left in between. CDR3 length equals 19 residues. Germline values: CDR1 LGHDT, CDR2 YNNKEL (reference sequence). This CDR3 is CASSQDGWTIMGGNEKLFF. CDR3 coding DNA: TGTGCCAGCAGCCAAGACGGATGGACTATTATGGGGGGAAATGAAAAACTGTTTTTT.